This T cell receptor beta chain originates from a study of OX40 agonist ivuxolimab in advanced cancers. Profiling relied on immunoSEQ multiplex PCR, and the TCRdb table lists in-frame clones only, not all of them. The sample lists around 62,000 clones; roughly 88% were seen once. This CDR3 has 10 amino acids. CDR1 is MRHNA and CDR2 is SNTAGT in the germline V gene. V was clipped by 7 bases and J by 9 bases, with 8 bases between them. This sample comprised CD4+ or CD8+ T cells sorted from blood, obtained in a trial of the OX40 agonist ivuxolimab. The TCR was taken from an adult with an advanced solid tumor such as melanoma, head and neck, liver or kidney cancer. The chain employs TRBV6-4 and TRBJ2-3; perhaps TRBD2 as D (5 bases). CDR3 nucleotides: TGTGCCAGCAACAGAGGGACGCAGTATTTT. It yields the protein CASNRGTQYF.